Listed below are T cell receptor beta chains from one sample, sequenced in a study of spatial heterogeneity in lung cancer. TCRdb analysed the 5' RACE reads with MiXCR anew, one entry per CDR3 protein. The profile shows under 150,000 distinct CDR3 sequences, 12% of them singletons. The input for sequencing was PBMCs, taken at follow-up. The receptors derive from a male donor with early-stage non-small cell lung cancer. CDR3s include the opening cysteine and the closing phenylalanine or tryptophan. Each record gives: V gene, D gene, J gene, clone size, CDR3 protein, CDR3 DNA. A D gene is named only where the DNA matches it firmly. Rows give clone size only sometimes, using once, few, many, or a class for an expanded clone.

TRBV24-1,-,TRBJ1-1,few,CATSETGTPNTEAFF,TGTGCCACCAGTGAAACCGGGACACCGAACACTGAAGCTTTCTTT
TRBV4-2,-,TRBJ1-5,many,CASSQEMGGSNQPQHF,TGTGCCAGCAGCCAAGAAATGGGGGGAAGTAATCAGCCCCAGCATTTT
TRBV7-9,-,TRBJ2-7,-,CASSLSSGSYEQYF,TGTGCCAGCAGCTTATCGTCCGGTTCCTACGAGCAGTACTTC
TRBV29-1,TRBD1,TRBJ2-5,few,CSAGAYRGPETQYF,TGCAGCGCCGGCGCTTACAGGGGGCCAGAGACCCAGTACTTC
TRBV12-3/TRBV12-4,-,TRBJ2-3,few,CASSLAGSGTDTQYF,TGTGCCAGCAGTTTAGCCGGGAGCGGCACAGATACGCAGTATTTT
TRBV29-1,-,TRBJ2-7,many,CSVGPSQGGSGYEQYF,TGCAGCGTTGGACCCTCGCAGGGGGGATCGGGCTACGAGCAGTACTTC
TRBV6-6,TRBD2,TRBJ2-2,once,CASSRPPGLASGELFF,TGTGCCAGCAGTCGTCCTCCGGGACTAGCGTCCGGGGAGCTGTTTTTT
TRBV27,TRBD1,TRBJ2-7,many,CASWDSPYEQYF,TGTGCCAGCTGGGACAGTCCCTACGAGCAGTACTTC
TRBV10-3,-,TRBJ2-5,many,CAISEGRQETQYF,TGTGCCATCAGTGAGGGGAGACAAGAGACCCAGTACTTC
TRBV15,TRBD1,TRBJ2-6,few,CATSRGGQGRRSGANVLTF,TGTGCCACCAGCAGGGGGGGACAGGGACGTAGATCTGGGGCCAACGTCCTGACTTTC
TRBV7-2,-,TRBJ1-2,-,CASSRQENYGYTF,TGTGCCAGCAGTAGACAGGAAAACTATGGCTACACCTTC
TRBV11-2,-,TRBJ2-6,few,CASSPGLAGANVLTF,TGTGCCAGCAGTCCTGGCCTTGCTGGGGCCAACGTCCTGACTTTC
TRBV7-9,-,TRBJ2-2,few,CVSRGTGELFF,TGTGTCAGCAGGGGAACCGGGGAGCTGTTTTTT
TRBV29-1,TRBD2,TRBJ2-1,many,CSVSGGQTYNEQFF,TGCAGCGTTAGCGGGGGGCAAACCTACAATGAGCAGTTCTTC
TRBV5-1,-,TRBJ2-2,few,CASSLVGGATGELFF,TGCGCCAGCAGCTTGGTCGGGGGAGCTACCGGGGAGCTGTTTTTT
TRBV28,-,TRBJ1-6,many,CASSLGFDSPLHF,TGTGCCAGCAGTTTGGGTTTTGATTCACCCCTCCACTTT
TRBV6-2/TRBV6-3,-,TRBJ2-2,-,CASSIGPARDTGELFF,TGTGCCAGCAGCATAGGACCGGCTCGGGACACCGGGGAGCTGTTTTTT
TRBV3-1,-,TRBJ1-1,-,CASSPRGQPEAFF,TGTGCCAGCAGCCCCAGGGGTCAGCCTGAAGCTTTCTTT
TRBV4-1,TRBD1,TRBJ1-5,many,CASSQSQGQGGNQPQHF,TGCGCCAGCAGCCAATCCCAGGGACAGGGAGGCAATCAGCCCCAGCATTTT
TRBV5-1,TRBD1,TRBJ2-5,-,CASSNGDSQETQYF,TGCGCCAGCAGCAATGGGGACAGCCAAGAGACCCAGTACTTC
TRBV12-3/TRBV12-4,-,TRBJ1-4,many,CASSLGTVAFF,TGTGCCAGCAGTCTAGGGACGGTCGCCTTTTTT
TRBV24-1,TRBD1,TRBJ2-2,few,CATSELRAGTGVTGELFF,TGTGCCACCAGTGAACTGCGGGCCGGGACAGGGGTCACCGGGGAGCTGTTTTTT
TRBV20-1,-,TRBJ2-1,-,CSASPEGPFADEQFF,TGCAGTGCTAGTCCTGAAGGGCCTTTCGCCGATGAGCAGTTCTTC
TRBV6-1,-,TRBJ2-1,-,CASGDRSSYNEQFF,TGTGCCTCCGGGGACCGGAGCTCCTACAATGAGCAGTTCTTC
TRBV11-2,TRBD2,TRBJ2-5,-,CASSPAGGFRETQYF,TGTGCCAGCAGCCCGGCGGGAGGTTTCCGAGAGACCCAGTACTTC
TRBV4-1,-,TRBJ1-5,few,CASSHGPNQPQHF,TGCGCCAGCAGCCACGGCCCAAATCAGCCCCAGCATTTT
TRBV28,-,TRBJ1-5,few,CASSFGRGVQPQHF,TGTGCCAGCAGCTTCGGCAGGGGTGTCCAGCCCCAGCATTTT
TRBV29-1,-,TRBJ1-1,many,CSVKRQLNTEAFF,TGCAGCGTGAAAAGACAGTTGAACACTGAAGCTTTCTTT
TRBV3-1,-,TRBJ1-1,few,CASSQEASGTEAFF,TGTGCCAGCAGCCAAGAGGCCAGCGGCACTGAAGCTTTCTTT
TRBV5-1,TRBD1,TRBJ2-7,few,CASSLDLRGPYEQYF,TGCGCCAGCAGCTTGGATCTAAGGGGGCCCTACGAGCAGTACTTC
TRBV12-3/TRBV12-4,-,TRBJ1-5,many,CASSLGSRNQPQHF,TGTGCCAGCAGTTTAGGCTCAAGGAATCAGCCCCAGCATTTT
TRBV6-6,-,TRBJ2-3,few,CASSYFADTQYF,TGTGCCAGCAGTTATTTTGCAGATACGCAGTATTTT
TRBV7-7,-,TRBJ2-7,-,CASSPYGTPPGEQYF,TGTGCTAGCAGCCCGTACGGGACGCCGCCCGGCGAGCAGTACTTC
TRBV7-2,TRBD1,TRBJ1-4,-,CASSSGTGNEKLFF,TGTGCCAGCAGCTCCGGGACAGGGAACGAAAAACTGTTTTTT
TRBV5-1,-,TRBJ1-6,many,CASSARETYNSPLHF,TGCGCCAGCAGCGCCAGGGAAACCTATAATTCACCCCTCCACTTT
TRBV9,-,TRBJ2-5,few,CASSVERGAGETQYF,TGTGCCAGCAGCGTAGAGAGGGGCGCCGGGGAGACCCAGTACTTC
TRBV18,TRBD2,TRBJ2-7,-,CASSPAGGPISELYF,TGTGCCAGCTCACCGGCGGGGGGGCCAATCAGCGAGCTGTACTTC
TRBV30,-,TRBJ2-5,-,CAWSRGTQETQYF,TGTGCCTGGAGTCGAGGTACCCAAGAGACCCAGTACTTC
TRBV20-1,-,TRBJ1-2,many,CSAPRPAGDRYGYTF,TGCAGTGCCCCCCGCCCGGCAGGGGATCGCTATGGCTACACCTTC
TRBV28,-,TRBJ1-4,-,CASRPSPGLEKKLFF,TGTGCCAGCAGACCCAGCCCGGGACTGGAAAAAAAACTGTTTTTT
TRBV10-3,-,TRBJ2-2,few,CAIVRDGDTGELFF,TGTGCCATCGTCAGGGATGGGGACACCGGGGAGCTGTTTTTT
TRBV10-1,-,TRBJ1-6,few,CASSESPNSPLHF,TGCGCCAGCAGTGAATCCCCAAATTCACCCCTCCACTTT
TRBV27,TRBD1,TRBJ1-1,-,CASSPRGGREAFF,TGTGCCAGCAGTCCCAGGGGGGGGCGCGAGGCTTTCTTT
TRBV24-1,TRBD1,TRBJ2-1,many,CATSDPKDRGAFYNEQFF,TGTGCCACCAGTGACCCCAAGGACAGGGGGGCTTTCTACAATGAGCAGTTCTTC
TRBV20-1,-,TRBJ1-1,many,CTPSPMMNTEAFF,TGCACCCCCTCGCCCATGATGAACACTGAAGCTTTCTTT
TRBV27,-,TRBJ2-7,-,CASSARGGGEQYF,TGTGCCAGCAGTGCCCGGGGAGGGGGCGAGCAGTACTTC
TRBV9,TRBD1,TRBJ1-3,few,CASSASGGSSGNTIYF,TGTGCCAGCAGCGCTTCAGGGGGATCTTCTGGAAACACCATATATTTT
TRBV4-1,TRBD2,TRBJ2-7,few,CASSPGLAGGRTPYEQYF,TGCGCCAGCAGCCCGGGACTAGCGGGGGGCCGCACCCCCTACGAGCAGTACTTC
TRBV4-3,TRBD2,TRBJ2-1,-,CASSQEGSGVEQFF,TGCGCCAGCAGCCAAGAGGGAAGCGGGGTGGAGCAGTTCTTC
TRBV20-1,-,TRBJ2-7,few,CSARDASVGYEQYF,TGCAGTGCTAGAGATGCGTCAGTAGGCTACGAGCAGTACTTC
TRBV5-1,TRBD2,TRBJ2-5,few,CASSPVGRAGLQETQYF,TGCGCCAGCAGCCCGGTTGGACGAGCGGGACTCCAAGAGACCCAGTACTTC
TRBV7-8,-,TRBJ2-3,-,CASSFNFPSTDTQYF,TGTGCCAGCAGCTTCAACTTCCCCTCCACAGATACGCAGTATTTT
TRBV5-1,TRBD1,TRBJ2-7,-,CASSTAPTGVDEQYF,TGCGCCAGCAGCACCGCACCTACAGGGGTAGACGAGCAGTACTTC
TRBV6-2/TRBV6-3,TRBD2,TRBJ2-1,many,CASSPATSGVISYNEQFF,TGTGCCAGCAGTCCCGCGACTAGCGGGGTGATCTCCTACAATGAGCAGTTCTTC
TRBV29-1,TRBD2,TRBJ2-3,few,CSVGPPAGGLDTQYF,TGCAGCGTTGGGCCTCCCGCGGGGGGATTAGATACGCAGTATTTT
TRBV20-1,TRBD1,TRBJ1-6,-,CSASQDRRYSPLHF,TGCAGTGCCTCTCAGGACAGGCGTTATTCACCCCTCCACTTT
TRBV2,-,TRBJ2-2,many,CASRDAPGLANTGELFF,TGTGCCAGCAGAGACGCTCCGGGACTGGCGAACACCGGGGAGCTGTTTTTT
TRBV20-1,TRBD1,TRBJ2-7,-,CSAKRTGSDEQYF,TGCAGTGCGAAACGGACAGGGAGTGATGAGCAGTACTTC
TRBV3-1,-,TRBJ2-1,many,CASSQDRDSYNEQFF,TGTGCCAGCAGCCAAGACAGGGATTCCTACAATGAGCAGTTCTTC
TRBV4-1,TRBD1,TRBJ1-2,many,CASSQVTGDYGYTF,TGCGCCAGCAGCCAAGTGACAGGGGACTATGGCTACACCTTC